Sequencing of this T cell receptor beta chain was carried out in a study of T cell changes during pregnancy in multiple sclerosis. CDR3 length equals 13 residues. Germline lookup yields CDR1 SEHNR and CDR2 FQNEAQ (reference sequence). Trimming stripped 5 bases from V and 4 bases from J, with 11 bases between. Sequenced by immunoSEQ multiplex PCR; TCRdb stores in-frame clones only, minus some. Of around 68,000 clones listed, 90% are singletons. This TCR derives from a female donor with multiple sclerosis, enrolled in a pregnancy study. The chain has TRBV7-9 and TRBJ1-2; D might be TRBD1 (5 bases). Sequences were derived from peripheral blood, sampled in the third trimester of pregnancy. Here the CDR3 DNA reads TGTGCCAGCAGCAAGACAGAAGCCTATGGCTACACCTTC. Its translation: CASSKTEAYGYTF.